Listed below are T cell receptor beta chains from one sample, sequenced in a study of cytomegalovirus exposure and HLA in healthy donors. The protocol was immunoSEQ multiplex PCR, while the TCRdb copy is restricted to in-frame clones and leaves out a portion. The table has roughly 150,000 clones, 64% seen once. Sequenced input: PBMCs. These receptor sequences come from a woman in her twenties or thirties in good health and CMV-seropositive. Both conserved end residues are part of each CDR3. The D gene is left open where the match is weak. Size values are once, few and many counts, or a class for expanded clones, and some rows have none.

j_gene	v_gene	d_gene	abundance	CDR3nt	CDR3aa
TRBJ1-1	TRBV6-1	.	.	TGTGCCAGCAGTGAAAGCAGGGGTTCCCGTTTGGGGATAGCTTTCTTT	CASSESRGSRLGIAFF
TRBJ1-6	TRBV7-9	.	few	TGTGCCAGCAGCTTCGGTAAAACACCCCTCCACTTT	CASSFGKTPLHF
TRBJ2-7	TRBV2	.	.	TGTGCCAGTTCTGGACTGCAGCAGTACTTC	CASSGLQQYF
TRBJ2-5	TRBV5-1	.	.	TGCGCCAGCAGCTTGCGCTTAGCGGAGGGTGGAGAGACCCAGTACTTC	CASSLRLAEGGETQYF
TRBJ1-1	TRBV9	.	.	TGTGCCAGCAGCGGGCAGGGGTCGAACACTGAAGCTTTCTTT	CASSGQGSNTEAFF
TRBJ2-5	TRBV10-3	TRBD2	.	TGTGCCATCAGTACTAGCGGGACAGCACAAGAGACCCAGTACTTC	CAISTSGTAQETQYF
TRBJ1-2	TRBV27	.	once	TGTGCCAGCAGTTTCACCAGGGGAGGCTACACCTTC	CASSFTRGGYTF
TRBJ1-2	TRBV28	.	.	TGTGCCAGCAGTTCTCCAGGGTTAGCTAACTATGGCTACACCTTC	CASSSPGLANYGYTF
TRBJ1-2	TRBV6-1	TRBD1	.	TGTGCAAGAGGGGGCACTTCTGGCTACACCTTC	CARGGTSGYTF
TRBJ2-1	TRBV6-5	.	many	TGTGCCAGCAGTGAAGGGAGCACTTACAATGAGCAGTTCTTC	CASSEGSTYNEQFF
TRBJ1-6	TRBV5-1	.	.	TGCGCCAGCAGCGACTCCGTTAATTCACCCCTCCACTTT	CASSDSVNSPLHF
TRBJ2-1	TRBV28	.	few	TGTGCCAGCAGGGACTATCGGGCCTACAATGAGCAGTTCTTC	CASRDYRAYNEQFF
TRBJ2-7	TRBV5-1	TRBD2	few	TGCGCCAGCAGCATTGGACTAGCGGGAGTGGACGAGCAGTACTTC	CASSIGLAGVDEQYF
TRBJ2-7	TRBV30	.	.	TGTGCCTGGAGCCGGTTCGGCTACGAGCAGTACTTC	CAWSRFGYEQYF
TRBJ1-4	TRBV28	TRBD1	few	TGTGCCAGCAGTTCGAATACCGGGACAGAGAATGAAAAACTGTTTTTT	CASSSNTGTENEKLFF
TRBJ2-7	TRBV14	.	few	TGTGCCAGCAGCCCAGGAACCCTCCGGGGCGAGCAGTACTTC	CASSPGTLRGEQYF
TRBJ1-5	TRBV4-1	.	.	TGCGCCAGCAGCCAAGATTGGGGGGGGCTTCAGCCCCAGCATTTT	CASSQDWGGLQPQHF
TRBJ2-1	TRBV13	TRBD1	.	TGTGCCAGCAGCCCACAGGGGAATGAGCAGTTCTTC	CASSPQGNEQFF
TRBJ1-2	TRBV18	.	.	TGTGCCAGCTCCCAGGGGCCGGCTAACTATGGCTACACCTTC	CASSQGPANYGYTF
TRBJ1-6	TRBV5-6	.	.	TGTGCCAGCAGCTTGTTGGGGGGGGGCAGGGGTAATAATTCACCCCTCCACTTT	CASSLLGGGRGNNSPLHF
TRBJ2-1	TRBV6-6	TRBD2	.	TGTGCCAGCAGTTACCAACTAGCGGGTTACAATGAGCAGTTCTTC	CASSYQLAGYNEQFF
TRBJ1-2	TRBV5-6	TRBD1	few	TGTGCCAGCAGCCCGGGACAGGGTTACTATGGCTACACCTTC	CASSPGQGYYGYTF
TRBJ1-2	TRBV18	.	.	TGTGCCAGCTCACCATTCACAGACACTAACTATGGCTACACCTTC	CASSPFTDTNYGYTF
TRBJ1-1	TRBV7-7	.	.	TGTGCTAGCAGCCGGGGGAACACTGAAGCTTTCTTT	CASSRGNTEAFF
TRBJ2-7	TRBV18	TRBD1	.	TGTGCCAGCTCACCAAGGCAGGGGGCATACGAGCAGTACTTC	CASSPRQGAYEQYF
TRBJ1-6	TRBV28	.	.	TGTGCCAGCAGTGCCTCAGGGAATTCACCCCTCCACTTT	CASSASGNSPLHF
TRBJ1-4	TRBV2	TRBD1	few	TGTGCCACCGCCCTGTCGACAGGGACTAATGAAAAACTGTTTTTT	CATALSTGTNEKLFF
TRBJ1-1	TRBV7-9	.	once	TGTGCCAGCAGCCGCAAGGTCAGGGCGGGGGAAGCTTTCTTT	CASSRKVRAGEAFF
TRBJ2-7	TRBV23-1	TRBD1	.	TGCGCCAGCAGTCCTAGGACAGGTACCAAAAGGTACGAGCAGTACTTC	CASSPRTGTKRYEQYF
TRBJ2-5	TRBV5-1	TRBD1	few	TGCGCCAGCAGTCCAATGCCGGGACAGGGGGCATGGGAGCAGTACTTC	CASSPMPGQGAWEQYF
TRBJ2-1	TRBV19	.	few	TGTGCCAGTAGTATAGTATCCGGGAATGAGCAGTTCTTC	CASSIVSGNEQFF
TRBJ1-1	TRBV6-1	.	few	TGTGCCAGCAGTGACTATTCGAACACTGAAGCTTTCTTT	CASSDYSNTEAFF
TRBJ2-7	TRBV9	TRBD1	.	TGTGCCAGCAGCGATGGGACAGGGGGCTACGAGCAGTACTTC	CASSDGTGGYEQYF
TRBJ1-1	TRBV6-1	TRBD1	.	TGTGCCGTCACCGCCAACAGGGGGGTTTATTTCTTT	CAVTANRGVYFF
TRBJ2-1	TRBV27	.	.	TGTGCCAGCAGTTCAGGGGCGTGGGGGAGTAATGAGCAGTTCTTC	CASSSGAWGSNEQFF
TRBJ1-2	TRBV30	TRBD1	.	TGTGCCTGGAGTCGGACAGGGGATTTAGGCTACACCTTC	CAWSRTGDLGYTF
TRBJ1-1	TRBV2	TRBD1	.	TGTGCCAGCAGTGAAGGGCAGGGGGGTGAAGCTTTCTTT	CASSEGQGGEAFF
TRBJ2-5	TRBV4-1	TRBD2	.	TGCGCCAGCAGCCAAGAGGGAGGGAGGGCCTCGGAGACCCAGTACTTC	CASSQEGGRASETQYF
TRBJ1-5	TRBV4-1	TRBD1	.	TGCGCCAGCAGCCAAAGAACAGGGGCTAACAATCAGCCCCAGCATTTT	CASSQRTGANNQPQHF
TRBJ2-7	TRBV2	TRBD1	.	TGTGCCAGCAGTAAAGGACAGGGTACCCACGAGCAGTACTTC	CASSKGQGTHEQYF
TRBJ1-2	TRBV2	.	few	TGTGCCAGCAGTGAAGGTTCCTCTAACTATGGCTACACCTTC	CASSEGSSNYGYTF